The 27 T cell receptor beta chains below were found in one sample sequenced in a study of sequential checkpoint blockade in melanoma. Treatment noted: randomized to nivolumab then ipilimumab (arm A) or the reverse (arm B). Some clones are missing from TCRdb's copy, which holds only in-frame ones; the method was immunoSEQ multiplex PCR. The sample comprises approximately 13,000 clones, around 76% of which are singletons, and approximately 52% rests with the top ten. Sequences were derived from CD8+ T cells sorted from blood (inferred from file names), sampled from a patient given nivolumab and ipilimumab in sequence. The receptor set was obtained from a human patient with melanoma. Some clones in this sample may be carry-over from other donors' samples.

This chain connects TRBV9 to TRBJ1-5; 7 bases map to TRBD1. The V segment lost 0 bases and the J segment 2 bases; nucleotides outside the gene matches: 5. Germline assignment: CDR1 SGDLS and CDR2 YYNGEE. The length of the CDR3 is 16 residues. DNA for the CDR3: TGTGCCAGCAGCGTAGGAGGGGACAGCCGCAATCAGCCCCAGCATTTT. This gives the protein CASSVGGDSRNQPQHF.

This sequence joins TRBV11-2 and TRBJ2-2, with D perhaps matching TRBD2 (5 bases). V lost 4 bases, J lost 7 bases, and 28 bases lay in between. This CDR3 has 19 residues. Per the germline V gene, CDR1 is SGHAT and CDR2 is FQNNGV. CDR3 coding DNA: TGTGCCAGCAGCTCCCTCCATGAGACTGGATTTATTCGGGGCGGGGAGCTGTTTTTT. Its protein is CASSSLHETGFIRGGELFF.

This clone was counted once. The chain is built from TRBV25-1 and TRBJ2-5; 12 nucleotides agree with TRBD1. The germline V gene encodes CDR1 MGHDK and CDR2 SYGVNS. V shed 2 bases and J 5 bases; nucleotides not matched to a gene: 6. The CDR3 length is 16 residues. The CDR3 region has the DNA TGTGCCAGCAGTGAAGGGACAGGGGGCATCTTGGAGACCCAGTACTTC. It encodes CASSEGTGGILETQYF.

This chain connects TRBV4-1 to TRBJ2-7, with 10 bases that match TRBD1. This CDR3 comprises 15 residues. With 5 bases clipped from V and 7 bases from J, the junction kept 11 bases outside the gene matches. The germline CDR1 and CDR2 sequences are MGHRA and YSYEKL. CDR3 in amino acids: CASSSPGQGKWEQYF. The DNA of the CDR3 is TGCGCCAGCAGCTCCCCGGGACAGGGGAAGTGGGAGCAGTACTTC.

This clone was counted a few times. V and J are TRBV19 and TRBJ1-5; D remains ambiguous. The V end was cut by 3 bases, the J end by 4 bases, with 7 bases between. The CDR3 totals 13 residues. The germline gives CDR1 LNHDA, CDR2 SQIVND (reference sequence). The CDR3 DNA follows: TGTGCCAGTAGTATTTCAGGAAATCAGCCCCAGCATTTT. Translated: CASSISGNQPQHF.

This clone was counted a few times. This rearrangement joins TRBV9 to TRBJ1-5; 10 nucleotides agree with TRBD1. The CDR3 totals 16 residues. V trimming: 4 bases; J trimming: 4 bases; junction bases outside the gene matches: 8. Germline lookup yields CDR1 SGDLS and CDR2 YYNGEE. The CDR3 bases are TGTGCCAGCAGCACAGGGACAGGGGAATGGAATCAGCCCCAGCATTTT. It yields the protein CASSTGTGEWNQPQHF.

The chain couples TRBV9 to TRBJ1-1; 9 bases map to TRBD1. V dropped 4 bases and J dropped 8; count of bases not matched to a gene: 12. Germline V lookup: CDR1 SGDLS, CDR2 YYNGEE. The CDR3 covers 15 residues. CDR3 residues: CASSPTTGGLTEAFF. In nucleotides, the CDR3 is TGTGCCAGCAGCCCTACGACAGGGGGACTGACAGAAGCTTTCTTT. Filled out from reference TRBV9 and TRBJ1-1, the complete variable domain reads DSGVTQTPKHLITATGQRVTLRCSPRSGDLSVYWYQQSLDQGLQFLIQYYNGEERAKGNILERFSAQQFPDLHSELNLSSLELGDSALYFCASSPTTGGLTEAFFGQGTRLTVV.

The rearrangement joins TRBV28 to TRBJ1-5; D is uncertain. Trimming took off 4 bases at V and 7 bases at J, with 20 bases between the two ends. Per germline, CDR1 MDHEN and CDR2 SYDVKM. This CDR3 spans 16 amino acids. Here the CDR3 DNA reads TGTGCCAGCAGTTCCCTTGAAGCGAGGACGGGGCAGCCCCAGCATTTT. It is translated as CASSSLEARTGQPQHF.

This clone has only one observation. J is TRBJ2-5 and V is TRBV25-1, with 11 bases that match TRBD2. After removal of 1 base from V and 5 bases from J, the junction contained 6 bases not matched to a gene. The CDR3 runs 16 residues. Germline loops: CDR1 MGHDK, CDR2 SYGVNS. CDR3 nucleotides: TGTGCCAGCAGTGAATGGATAGCGGGGGGGGTTGAGACCCAGTACTTC. It yields the protein CASSEWIAGGVETQYF.

The V and J genes are TRBV4-1 and TRBJ1-5; D is ambiguous. The germline CDR1 and CDR2 sequences are MGHRA and YSYEKL. The CDR3 covers 15 residues. The V and J ends lost 0 bases and 1 base respectively, with 7 bases between them. The CDR3 region is CASSQDVTSNQPQHF. The CDR3 nucleotides read TGCGCCAGCAGCCAAGATGTAACAAGCAATCAGCCCCAGCATTTT.

The chain couples TRBV19 to TRBJ1-5; D remains unclear. Trimming shortened V by 3 bases and J by 4 bases, and 16 bases separated the two germline ends. The CDR3 is 16 amino acids. The germline V gene encodes CDR1 LNHDA and CDR2 SQIVND (reference sequence). CDR3 DNA: TGTGCCAGTAGTATGGGAGACAAGTCTTTAAATCAGCCCCAGCATTTT. This codes for CASSMGDKSLNQPQHF.

The chain has TRBV6-5 and TRBJ1-5; 8 nucleotides agree with TRBD1. After removal of 2 bases from V and 15 bases from J, the junction contained 6 bases not matched to a gene. This CDR3 is built from 12 residues. Germline V CDR1 and CDR2: MNHEY, SVGAGI. CDR3 in amino acids: CASSYADRGRHF. In DNA, the CDR3 is TGTGCCAGCAGTTACGCCGACAGGGGCCGGCATTTT.

The chain employs TRBV5-6 and TRBJ2-7; no definite D call. The CDR3 contains 12 residues. V was pared by 4 bases and J by 2 bases, with 7 bases between. Germline values: CDR1 SGHDT, CDR2 YYEEEE. DNA for the CDR3: TGTGCCAGCAGCCGCGATCCCTACGAGCAGTACTTC. Encoded protein: CASSRDPYEQYF.

The J gene is TRBJ2-7, the V gene TRBV11-3; possibly TRBD2 for D (6 bases). The CDR3 spans 15 residues. Germline V lookup: CDR1 SGHNT, CDR2 YENEEA. Trimming cost V 3 bases and J 3 bases, with 15 bases left between them. Written as DNA, the CDR3 is TGTGCCAGCAGCTTTCGGGACTGGGGGGACTACGAGCAGTACTTC. This encodes CASSFRDWGDYEQYF. The full variable domain, completed using reference TRBV11-3 and TRBJ2-7, is EAGVVQSPRYKIIEKKQPVAFWCNPISGHNTLYWYLQNLGQGPELLIRYENEEAVDDSQLPKDRFSAERLKGVDSTLKIQPAELGDSAVYLCASSFRDWGDYEQYFGPGTRLTVT.

The chain uses TRBV5-1 and TRBJ1-1; a possible D gene is TRBD1 (5 bases). Trimming shortened V by 3 bases and J by 6 bases, and 12 bases separated the two germline ends. The CDR3 consists of 13 residues. Germline lookup yields CDR1 SGHRS and CDR2 YFSETQ. The CDR3 DNA follows: TGCGCCAGCAGCTGGCAGGGAAAGTCTGAAGCTTTCTTT. This encodes CASSWQGKSEAFF.

As for this clone: Other DNA sequences from this sample encode an identical CDR3 as well. The rearrangement uses TRBV5-1 and TRBJ1-1; no definite D call. The CDR3 contains 15 residues. Per germline, CDR1 SGHRS and CDR2 YFSETQ. V shed 0 bases and J shed 0 bases, with 9 bases lying between them. Here the CDR3 reads CASSLGRIMNTEAFF. The DNA of the CDR3 is TGCGCCAGCAGCTTGGGCAGGATTATGAACACTGAAGCTTTCTTT.

Remarks on this clone: Mismatch with germline at one junction end may stem from a read error. The chain couples TRBV7-7 to TRBJ2-5; no definite D call. The CDR3 sequence is 13 residues long. Germline-derived CDR1 and CDR2 are SSHAT and FNYEAQ (reference sequence). The CDR3 loop reads CASSFTYQETQYF. Here the CDR3 DNA reads TGTGCTAGCAGCTTCACTTACCAAGAGACCCAGTACTTC.

The chain combines TRBV7-6 with TRBJ2-2; possibly TRBD2 for D (5 bases). This CDR3 is 15 amino acids long. The germline V gene has CDR1 SGHVS and CDR2 FNYEAQ. The V gene lost 1 base and the J gene lost 3 bases, with 9 bases spanning the gap. The DNA of the CDR3 is TGTGCCAGCAGCTTAGTTGAGGGATACACCGGGGAGCTGTTTTTT. Translation: CASSLVEGYTGELFF.

This clone was detected a few times. The gene calls are TRBV6-5 and TRBJ2-3; the D gene is possibly TRBD1 (6 bases). With 2 bases removed from V and 6 bases from J, the gap between germline ends came to 12 bases. Germline CDR1 and CDR2: MNHEY and SVGAGI. The CDR3 consists of 14 residues. CDR3 in DNA: TGTGCCAGCAGTTACGGGACACCCCGGGATACGCAGTATTTT. It encodes CASSYGTPRDTQYF.

This clone showed up just once. A junction boundary mismatches the germline segment, possibly from a read error. J is TRBJ2-3 and V is TRBV4-2, with D perhaps matching TRBD2 (5 bases). Germline V CDR1 and CDR2: LGHNA, YNFKEQ. The CDR3 runs 15 residues. The CDR3 sequence: CASTQDLAVTDTQYF. CDR3 bases: TGTGCCAGCACCCAAGATCTAGCCGTCACAGATACGCAGTATTTT.

The chain joins TRBV4-3 to TRBJ2-5; TRBD2 matches 7 bases. Near its end, the DNA agrees better with TRBJ2-7, so the J call may be wrong. CDR1 and CDR2 from the germline V gene are LGHNA and YSLEER. CDR3 length: 15 residues. The CDR3 DNA reads TGCGCCAGCAGCCAGTATAGCGGGTCATCCTACGAGCAGTACTTC. It specifies CASSQYSGSSYEQYF.

This clone was seen a handful of times. The chain uses TRBV9 and TRBJ2-7, with a weak D call TRBD2 (6 bases). The germline V gene has CDR1 SGDLS and CDR2 YYNGEE. V was clipped by 5 bases and J by 6 bases, with 27 bases between them. The CDR3 is made up of 17 amino acids. CDR3 DNA: TGTGCCAGCAGGCCCCCGCGGGGACGCCCCCTTTCGCTCGAGCAGTACTTC. Translating gives CASRPPRGRPLSLEQYF.

The chain is built from TRBV4-3 and TRBJ2-4, with D hard to call. The CDR3 consists of 15 residues. Trimming took off 1 base at V and 0 bases at J, with 7 bases between the two ends. The germline V gene encodes CDR1 LGHNA and CDR2 YSLEER. The DNA for the CDR3 is TGCGCCAGCAGCCAAGTAGCTGTAGCCAAAAACATTCAGTACTTC. It encodes CASSQVAVAKNIQYF.

This clone was recorded a few times. V gene TRBV7-8 combines with J gene TRBJ2-2, with D possibly matching TRBD2 (5 bases). The CDR3 has 14 residues. The germline V gene has CDR1 SGHVS and CDR2 FQNEAQ. The V gene lost 7 bases and the J gene lost 3 bases, with 12 bases spanning the gap. CDR3 DNA sequence: TGTGCCAGCACCATAAGGCGGGACACCGGGGAGCTGTTTTTT. Protein sequence: CASTIRRDTGELFF.

The DNA for the CDR3 is TGTGCTTCGCCTGGGGCGTACACTGAAGCTTTCTTT. Translating gives CASPGAYTEAFF. The rearrangement joins TRBV2 to TRBJ1-1; a possible D gene is TRBD1 (5 bases). Germline values: CDR1 SNHLY, CDR2 FYNNEI. This CDR3 is built from 12 residues.

The V gene is TRBV27, the J gene TRBJ2-1, with TRBD2 as a possible D gene (6 bases). Trimming took 4 bases from V and 4 from J, leaving 17 bases between them. Germline-derived CDR1 and CDR2 are MNHEY and SMNVEV (reference sequence). The CDR3 covers 16 residues. The CDR3, as DNA: TGTGCCAGCAGTTCCCCACCGGCGGGGTGGTACAATGAGCAGTTCTTC. The encoded protein is CASSSPPAGWYNEQFF.

This clone was recorded once. The V and J genes are TRBV28 and TRBJ1-1; 7 bases match TRBD1. Germline CDR1 MDHEN, CDR2 SYDVKM. V dropped 3 bases and J dropped 8; count of bases not matched to a gene: 9. The CDR3 is made up of 14 amino acids. This CDR3 is CASSFSAGGREAFF. CDR3 nucleotide sequence: TGTGCCAGCAGTTTTTCTGCAGGGGGGAGGGAAGCTTTCTTT.